This is a list of T cell receptor beta chains from one sample in a study of shared clonotypes between healthy human individuals. Libraries were prepared by immunoSEQ multiplex PCR; TCRdb keeps only in-frame clonotypes and omits some of them. This table has over 850,000 clones, 70% to 80% appearing once. Specimen: memory CD4+ T cells from PBMCs. The receptors shown here come from a man aged 18 to 30 in good health. Some clones in this sample may be carry-over from other donors' samples. Each CDR3 is given with its conserved first and last residue. Fields, in order: V gene, J gene, CDR3 protein.

v_gene: TRBV4-3
j_gene: TRBJ2-5
CDR3aa: CASIPAKRRRAGGVETQYF

v_gene: TRBV5-1
j_gene: TRBJ2-5
CDR3aa: CASSFWTSQETQYF

v_gene: TRBV18
j_gene: TRBJ2-5
CDR3aa: CASSPAIEETQYF

v_gene: TRBV4-2
j_gene: TRBJ2-2
CDR3aa: CASSQLSGGDTGELFF

v_gene: TRBV9
j_gene: TRBJ2-7
CDR3aa: CASSGRGAALGHEQYF

v_gene: TRBV15
j_gene: TRBJ2-7
CDR3aa: CATTDRRGSGRGAYEQYF

v_gene: TRBV5-4
j_gene: TRBJ1-2
CDR3aa: CASSLGHLYGYTF

v_gene: TRBV28
j_gene: TRBJ2-1
CDR3aa: CASSEWEGGNEQFF

v_gene: TRBV5-1
j_gene: TRBJ2-1
CDR3aa: CASSSLSNEQFF

v_gene: TRBV7-9
j_gene: TRBJ2-5
CDR3aa: CASSRGSSGETQYF

v_gene: TRBV23-1
j_gene: TRBJ2-2
CDR3aa: CASSLGLAGVYLNTGELFF

v_gene: TRBV4-2
j_gene: TRBJ2-3
CDR3aa: CASRGSDLRGDTQYF

v_gene: TRBV6-5
j_gene: TRBJ2-7
CDR3aa: CASSYSGTGRYEQYF

v_gene: TRBV9
j_gene: TRBJ2-4
CDR3aa: CASSPGQRLAKNIQYF

v_gene: TRBV7-2
j_gene: TRBJ2-7
CDR3aa: CASSRTGAGYEQYF

v_gene: TRBV4-2
j_gene: TRBJ2-3
CDR3aa: CASSQVVTDTDTQYF

v_gene: TRBV4-3
j_gene: TRBJ1-1
CDR3aa: CASSRDTEAFF

v_gene: TRBV7-2
j_gene: TRBJ1-2
CDR3aa: CASSQGSGYGYTF

v_gene: TRBV19
j_gene: TRBJ1-3
CDR3aa: CASTSMGLGRTIYF

v_gene: TRBV30
j_gene: TRBJ1-3
CDR3aa: CAWSPGGGGNTIYF

v_gene: TRBV28
j_gene: TRBJ1-2
CDR3aa: CASSFTSVGGGYTF

v_gene: TRBV28
j_gene: TRBJ1-1
CDR3aa: CASSFRVYTEAFF

v_gene: TRBV19
j_gene: TRBJ1-1
CDR3aa: CASSIFVDRAAEAFF

v_gene: TRBV7-9
j_gene: TRBJ2-5
CDR3aa: CASSPRQGKETQYF

v_gene: TRBV27
j_gene: TRBJ1-5
CDR3aa: CASSAMDRNQPQHF

v_gene: TRBV12-5
j_gene: TRBJ2-3
CDR3aa: CASGRGGTDTQYF

v_gene: TRBV12-5
j_gene: TRBJ2-1
CDR3aa: CASGLSSGRDSEQFF

v_gene: TRBV7-8
j_gene: TRBJ1-5
CDR3aa: CASSPGTAGNQPQHF

v_gene: TRBV25-1
j_gene: TRBJ2-1
CDR3aa: CASSATKSKSVEQFF

v_gene: TRBV14
j_gene: TRBJ2-3
CDR3aa: CASSQELGDRQYF

v_gene: TRBV10-3
j_gene: TRBJ1-2
CDR3aa: CAISDKGQGTSGYTF

v_gene: TRBV5-4
j_gene: TRBJ2-7
CDR3aa: CASSWREGGAYEQYF

v_gene: TRBV18
j_gene: TRBJ2-1
CDR3aa: CASSLLQAGGANEQFF

v_gene: TRBV29-1
j_gene: TRBJ1-1
CDR3aa: CSVEDRGLDTEAFF

v_gene: TRBV6-6
j_gene: TRBJ2-7
CDR3aa: CASTDRGATYEQYF

v_gene: TRBV11-2
j_gene: TRBJ1-1
CDR3aa: CASSPLGQFNTEAFF

v_gene: TRBV28
j_gene: TRBJ2-7
CDR3aa: CASMSSYEQYF

v_gene: TRBV28
j_gene: TRBJ1-5
CDR3aa: CASSVRTNYQPQHF

v_gene: TRBV5-1
j_gene: TRBJ2-5
CDR3aa: CASTPRAGDEETQYF

v_gene: TRBV28
j_gene: TRBJ1-1
CDR3aa: CASSPRVARRAFF

v_gene: TRBV7-6
j_gene: TRBJ1-2
CDR3aa: CASSLVNYGYTF

v_gene: TRBV2
j_gene: TRBJ1-1
CDR3aa: CASKEVTEAFF

v_gene: TRBV7-9
j_gene: TRBJ1-1
CDR3aa: CASSLEGPAFF

v_gene: TRBV14
j_gene: TRBJ2-1
CDR3aa: CASSQDSLAWNEQFF

v_gene: TRBV2
j_gene: TRBJ2-7
CDR3aa: CASNSANYEQYF

v_gene: TRBV6-1
j_gene: TRBJ2-7
CDR3aa: CASGTAYEQYF

v_gene: TRBV5-1
j_gene: TRBJ2-7
CDR3aa: CASSLPSSYEQYF

v_gene: TRBV15
j_gene: TRBJ1-4
CDR3aa: CATSRVNPTRGEKLFF

v_gene: TRBV7-9
j_gene: TRBJ2-5
CDR3aa: CASSLVLGTAFQETQYF

v_gene: TRBV29-1
j_gene: TRBJ1-2
CDR3aa: CSVGSLSGGYGYTF

v_gene: TRBV7-6
j_gene: TRBJ2-5
CDR3aa: CASSLGGTGQETQYF

v_gene: TRBV6-1
j_gene: TRBJ2-7
CDR3aa: CASSDGPYEQYF

v_gene: TRBV5-1
j_gene: TRBJ1-2
CDR3aa: CASSLFPRQYGYTF

v_gene: TRBV15
j_gene: TRBJ1-4
CDR3aa: CATSRDLGGEEKLFF

v_gene: TRBV28
j_gene: TRBJ2-7
CDR3aa: CASRREWQYF

v_gene: TRBV9
j_gene: TRBJ2-5
CDR3aa: CASSIRGSGAQETQYF